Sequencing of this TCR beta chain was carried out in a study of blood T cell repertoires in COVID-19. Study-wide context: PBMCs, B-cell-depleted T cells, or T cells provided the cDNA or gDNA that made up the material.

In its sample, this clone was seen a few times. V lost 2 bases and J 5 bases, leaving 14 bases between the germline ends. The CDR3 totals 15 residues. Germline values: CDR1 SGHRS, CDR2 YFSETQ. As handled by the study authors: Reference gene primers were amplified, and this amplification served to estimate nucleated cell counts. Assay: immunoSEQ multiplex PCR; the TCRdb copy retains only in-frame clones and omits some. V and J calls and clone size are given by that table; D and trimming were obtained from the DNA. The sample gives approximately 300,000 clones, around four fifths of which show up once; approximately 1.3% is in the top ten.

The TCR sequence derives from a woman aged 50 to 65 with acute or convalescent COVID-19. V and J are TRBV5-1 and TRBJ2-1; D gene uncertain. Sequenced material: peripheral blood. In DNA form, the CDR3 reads TGCGCCAGCAGCTTCTCCAGCGACCGCGACAATGAGCAGTTCTTC. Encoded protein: CASSFSSDRDNEQFF.